This T cell receptor (beta chain) derives from a study of OX40 agonist ivuxolimab in advanced cancers. Study overall: It was ivuxolimab, an agonistic anti-OX40 (CD134) antibody, that patients were treated with. Dose-escalation cases comprised hepatocellular carcinoma, melanoma, renal cell or head and neck cancer. One hepatocellular carcinoma and two cutaneous melanoma patients partially responded.

General study results and limits: Within 6 weeks, CD4+ and CD8+ blood T cells expanded clonally at 0.1 to 3.0 mg/kg.

Libraries were prepared by immunoSEQ multiplex PCR; TCRdb keeps only in-frame clonotypes and omits some of them. The data show approximately 47,000 clones, approximately 91% seen once. The count of this clone is one. Its antigen is still unknown. Trimming cost V 7 bases and J 4 bases; bases outside gene matches: 2. The CDR3 consists of 13 residues. Germline V CDR1 and CDR2: SNHLY, FYNNEI. The sample was CD4+ or CD8+ T cells sorted from blood, taken in a trial of the OX40 agonist ivuxolimab. The chain carries TRBV2 and TRBJ1-5, with 9 bases fitting TRBD1. The clonotype was recovered from an adult with an advanced solid tumor such as melanoma, head and neck, liver or kidney cancer. CDR3 bases: TGTGCCAGCACCGGGACAGGGAATCAGCCCCAGCATTTT. Encoded protein: CASTGTGNQPQHF. Based on the CDR3 plus reference TRBV2 and TRBJ1-5, the full variable domain is EPEVTQTPSHQVTQMGQEVILRCVPISNHLYFYWYRQILGQKVEFLVSFYNNEISEKSEIFDDQFSVERPDGSNFTLKIRSTKLEDSAMYFCASTGTGNQPQHFGDGTRLSIL.